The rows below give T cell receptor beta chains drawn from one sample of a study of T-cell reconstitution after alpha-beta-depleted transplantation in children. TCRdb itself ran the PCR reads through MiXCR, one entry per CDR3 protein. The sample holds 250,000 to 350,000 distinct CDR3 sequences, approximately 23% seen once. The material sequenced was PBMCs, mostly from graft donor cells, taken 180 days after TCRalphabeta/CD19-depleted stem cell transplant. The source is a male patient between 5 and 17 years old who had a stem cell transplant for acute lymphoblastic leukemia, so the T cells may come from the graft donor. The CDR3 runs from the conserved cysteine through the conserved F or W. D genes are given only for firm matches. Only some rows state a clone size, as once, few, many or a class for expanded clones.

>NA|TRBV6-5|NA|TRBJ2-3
CASSYVTRPDTQYF
TGTGCCAGCAGTTACGTGACTAGGCCAGATACGCAGTATTTT
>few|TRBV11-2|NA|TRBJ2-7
CASSSYRQGAVYEQYF
TGTGCCAGCAGCTCATACCGACAAGGGGCGGTATACGAGCAGTACTTC
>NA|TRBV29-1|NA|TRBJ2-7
CSVVRTDYEQYF
TGCAGCGTTGTACGGACAGACTACGAGCAGTACTTC
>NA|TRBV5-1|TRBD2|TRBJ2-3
CASSGTSGNPDTQYF
TGCGCCAGCAGCGGTACTAGCGGAAACCCAGATACGCAGTATTTT
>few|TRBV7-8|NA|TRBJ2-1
CASSFLPGFYNEQFF
TGTGCCAGCAGCTTCCTGCCAGGGTTCTACAATGAGCAGTTCTTC
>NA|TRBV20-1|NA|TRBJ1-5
CSASPREVQPQHF
TGCAGTGCTAGTCCCAGGGAGGTTCAGCCCCAGCATTTT
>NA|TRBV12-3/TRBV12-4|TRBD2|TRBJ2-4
CASSLKAGLLIQYF
TGTGCCAGCAGTTTAAAAGCGGGACTTCTCATTCAGTACTTC
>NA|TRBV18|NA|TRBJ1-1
CASSPTGFPEAFF
TGTGCCAGCTCACCAACGGGGTTCCCTGAAGCTTTCTTT
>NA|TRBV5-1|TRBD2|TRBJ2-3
CAASGTERHTQYF
TGCGCCGCTAGCGGCACTGAGCGACATACGCAGTATTTT
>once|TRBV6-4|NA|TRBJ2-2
CASRAGSGELFF
TGTGCCAGCAGAGCCGGGTCCGGGGAGCTGTTTTTT
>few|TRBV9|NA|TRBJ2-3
CASSALTSASTDTQYF
TGTGCCAGCAGCGCCCTGACTAGTGCTAGCACAGATACGCAGTATTTT
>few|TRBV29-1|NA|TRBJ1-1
CSVPVSHGEAFF
TGCAGCGTGCCGGTATCTCATGGGGAAGCTTTCTTT
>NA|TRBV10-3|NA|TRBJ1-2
CAISGRSGYGYTF
TGTGCCATCAGTGGGAGGTCGGGCTATGGCTACACCTTC
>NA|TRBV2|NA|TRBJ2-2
CASNPRGTGELFF
TGTGCCAGCAACCCGAGGGGGACCGGGGAGCTGTTTTTT
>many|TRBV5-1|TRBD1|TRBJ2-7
CASSWTGWSYEQYF
TGCGCCAGCAGCTGGACAGGGTGGTCCTACGAGCAGTACTTC
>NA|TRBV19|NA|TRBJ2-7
CASSSTGTTYEQYF
TGTGCCAGTAGTTCGACAGGGACTACCTACGAGCAGTACTTC
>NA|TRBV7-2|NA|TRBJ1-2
CASSLGGGRVNYGYTF
TGTGCCAGCAGCTTAGGGGGTGGGAGAGTGAACTATGGCTACACCTTC
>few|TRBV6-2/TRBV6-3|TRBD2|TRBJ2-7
CASSYSVGTSGGGRTYEQYF
TGTGCCAGCAGTTACTCGGTTGGGACTAGCGGAGGTGGGCGAACCTACGAGCAGTACTTC
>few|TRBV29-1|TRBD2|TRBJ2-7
CSVVASGASYEQYF
TGCAGCGTCGTTGCGAGCGGGGCCTCCTACGAGCAGTACTTC
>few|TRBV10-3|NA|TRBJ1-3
CAIRMTPSGNTIYF
TGTGCCATCAGGATGACCCCATCTGGAAACACCATATATTTT
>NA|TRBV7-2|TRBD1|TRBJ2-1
CASGSTGGLNEQFF
TGTGCCAGTGGATCGACAGGGGGCCTCAATGAGCAGTTCTTC
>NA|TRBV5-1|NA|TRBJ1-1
CASSPLTGSMNTEAFF
TGCGCCAGCAGCCCATTAACAGGGTCGATGAACACTGAAGCTTTCTTT
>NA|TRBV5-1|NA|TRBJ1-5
CASSLAGEQPQHF
TGCGCCAGCAGCTTGGCCGGGGAACAGCCCCAGCATTTT
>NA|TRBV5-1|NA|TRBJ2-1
CASSLVPMANEQFF
TGCGCCAGCAGCTTGGTGCCAATGGCTAATGAGCAGTTCTTC
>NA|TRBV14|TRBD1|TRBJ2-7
CASSQDPGQTYEQYF
TGTGCCAGCAGCCAAGACCCGGGACAGACCTACGAGCAGTACTTC
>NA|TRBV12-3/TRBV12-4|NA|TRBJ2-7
CASTETGRTYEQYF
TGTGCCAGCACCGAGACAGGGAGGACCTACGAGCAGTACTTC
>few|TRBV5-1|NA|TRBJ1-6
CASSLASGGLDSPLHF
TGCGCCAGCAGCTTGGCCAGCGGGGGGCTCGATTCACCCCTCCACTTT
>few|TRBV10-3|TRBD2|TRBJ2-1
CAISEFASGSGEQFF
TGTGCCATCAGTGAGTTTGCTAGCGGGAGCGGTGAGCAGTTCTTC
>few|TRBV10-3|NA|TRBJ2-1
CAISDSSAGRTTQQQFF
TGTGCCATCAGTGATTCCTCGGCAGGTCGAACTACCCAACAGCAGTTCTTC
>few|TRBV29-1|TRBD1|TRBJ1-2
CSVENRGHGYTF
TGCAGCGTTGAAAACAGGGGACACGGCTACACCTTC
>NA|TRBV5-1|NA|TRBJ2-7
CASSRDVPYEQYF
TGCGCCAGCAGCAGGGACGTTCCCTACGAGCAGTACTTC
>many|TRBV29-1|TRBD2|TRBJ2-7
CSVELREVAYEQYF
TGCAGCGTTGAGTTGCGGGAGGTAGCCTACGAGCAGTACTTC
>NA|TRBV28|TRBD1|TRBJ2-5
CASTYRGRETQYF
TGTGCCAGCACCTACAGGGGTAGGGAGACCCAGTACTTC
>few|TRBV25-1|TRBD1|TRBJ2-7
CASSELGQGPYEQYF
TGTGCCAGCAGTGAATTGGGACAGGGGCCCTACGAGCAGTACTTC
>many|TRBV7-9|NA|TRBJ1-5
CASSLVGRNQPQHF
TGTGCCAGCAGCTTAGTGGGGCGAAATCAGCCCCAGCATTTT
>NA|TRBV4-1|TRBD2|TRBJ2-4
CASSQGRASGRAKNIQYF
TGCGCCAGCAGCCAAGGGCGTGCTAGCGGGAGAGCCAAAAACATTCAGTACTTC
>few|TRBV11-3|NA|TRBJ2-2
CASSWDWNTGELFF
TGTGCCAGCAGCTGGGACTGGAACACCGGGGAGCTGTTTTTT
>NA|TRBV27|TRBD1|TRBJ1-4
CASSKSRDSLNEKLFF
TGTGCCAGCAGCAAGTCTAGGGACAGCCTTAATGAAAAACTGTTTTTT
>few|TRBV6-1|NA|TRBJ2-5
CASITRPGYQETQYF
TGTGCCAGCATAACCCGGCCGGGATACCAAGAGACCCAGTACTTC
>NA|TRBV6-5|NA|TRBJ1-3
CASSYIGSSGNTIYF
TGTGCCAGCAGTTACATAGGCAGCTCTGGAAACACCATATATTTT
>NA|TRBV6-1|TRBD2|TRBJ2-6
CASSPLAGAGANVLTF
TGTGCCAGCAGTCCCCTAGCGGGAGCTGGGGCCAACGTCCTGACTTTC
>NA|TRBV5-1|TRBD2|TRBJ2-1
CASSLVLAGGVPYNEQFF
TGCGCCAGCAGCTTGGTACTAGCGGGAGGCGTACCCTACAATGAGCAGTTCTTC
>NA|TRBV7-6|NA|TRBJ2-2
CASNQRLTGELFF
TGTGCCAGCAACCAGCGGCTCACCGGGGAGCTGTTTTTT
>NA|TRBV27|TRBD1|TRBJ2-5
CASSPGRTGIQETQYF
TGTGCCAGCAGTCCGGGGCGGACAGGGATCCAAGAGACCCAGTACTTC
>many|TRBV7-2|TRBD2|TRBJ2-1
CASSASGRAYNEQFF
TGTGCCAGCAGCGCTAGCGGGAGGGCCTACAATGAGCAGTTCTTC
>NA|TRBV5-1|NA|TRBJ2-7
CASRFAGVLRYEQYF
TGCGCCAGCAGGTTTGCTGGGGTCCTGCGCTACGAGCAGTACTTC
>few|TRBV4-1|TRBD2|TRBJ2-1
CASSQVGGSSYNEQFF
TGCGCCAGCAGCCAAGTAGGCGGGAGCTCCTACAATGAGCAGTTCTTC
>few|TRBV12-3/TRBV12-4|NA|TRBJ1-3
CASSLQGIVAGNTIYF
TGTGCCAGCAGTTTACAGGGTATAGTAGCTGGAAACACCATATATTTT
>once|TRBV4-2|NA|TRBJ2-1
CASSSVLGSLEQFF
TGTGCCAGCAGCTCAGTTCTAGGGAGCCTGGAGCAGTTCTTC
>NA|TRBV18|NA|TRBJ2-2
CASSYDGANTGELFF
TGTGCCAGCTCCTACGACGGGGCGAACACCGGGGAGCTGTTTTTT
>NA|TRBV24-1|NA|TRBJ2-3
CATSGQGRTDTQYF
TGTGCCACCAGTGGCCAGGGGAGGACAGATACGCAGTATTTT
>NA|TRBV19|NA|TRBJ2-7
CASSITVHYEQYF
TGTGCCAGTAGTATCACGGTTCACTACGAGCAGTACTTC